The clone carrying this T cell receptor (beta chain) came up a few times. The data were obtained in a study of T cells after yellow fever vaccination. Whole-study results and caveats: Reappearing after the booster were most of the clones from primary vaccination (less than 97% CD4, 88% CD8). FACS-sorted repertoires could harbor abundant contaminating bulk-population clonotypes.

This CDR3 is 15 amino acids long. The germline CDR1 and CDR2 sequences are LNHNV and YYDKDF (reference sequence). V dropped 0 bases and J dropped 7 bases, with 13 bases sitting between them. Universal primer sites and UMIs were introduced during 5'RACE template-switching synthesis of TCR cDNA. TCRdb passed the 5' RACE reads through MiXCR, listing each CDR3 protein once. The repertoire includes about 85,000 distinct CDR3 sequences, 13% of them detected once, and around 25% sits in the top ten. J is TRBJ1-3 and V is TRBV15; maybe TRBD1 (6 bases). The receptor was isolated from a man aged 18 to 29 who received the YFV17D yellow fever vaccine. Sequencing was performed on CD8+ T cells not binding an NS4B(214-222) dextramer, sorted from PBMCs, taken roughly 23 days after the first yellow fever vaccination. The CDR3 DNA follows: TGTGCCACCAGCAGAGATAGGGGGAGGGGTAACACCATATATTTT. This gives the protein CATSRDRGRGNTIYF. Looking up the rest from reference TRBV15 and TRBJ1-3 gives the full variable domain: DAMVIQNPRYQVTQFGKPVTLSCSQTLNHNVMYWYQQKSSQAPKLLFHYYDKDFNNEADTPDNFQSRRPNTSFCFLDIRSPGLGDTAMYLCATSRDRGRGNTIYFGEGSWLTVV.